This TCR beta chain emerged from a study of cytomegalovirus exposure and HLA in healthy donors. Background on the study: Genetic ancestry analysis placed 75% to 85% of the roughly 400 donors that were genotyped in the Caucasian-associated cluster. Study findings and constraints: The records held CMV serostatus as the only immune exposure information. A missense DCLRE1C variant was associated with V- and J-gene trimming of TCR beta chains in a later analysis, and an independent cohort replicated the association.

This CDR3 is built from 15 residues. CDR1 MNHNS and CDR2 SASEGT come from the germline V gene. Between the trimmed V and J ends, which lost 1 base and 5 bases, there was a span of 9 bases. On this clone: The antigen is undetermined.

The study ran its PCR with 60 Vbeta and 13 Jbeta primers. Profiling relied on immunoSEQ multiplex PCR, and the TCRdb table lists in-frame clones only, not all of them. The profile shows roughly 150,000 clones, more than 80% of them singletons. Sequencing used PBMCs. This receptor was taken from a male donor in good health and CMV-seronegative. This sequence joins TRBV6-1 and TRBJ1-6; D may be TRBD1 (6 bases). CDR3 protein: CASSEGPGDNSPLHF. For the CDR3, the DNA is TGTGCCAGCAGTGAAGGGCCAGGGGATAATTCACCCCTCCACTTT.